The rows below give T cell receptor beta chains drawn from one sample of a study of shared clonotypes between healthy human individuals. TCRdb's copy holds only in-frame clones and misses some; the assay was immunoSEQ multiplex PCR. The repertoire holds over 1.5 million clones, with approximately 98% as singletons. The material sequenced was naive CD4+ T cells sorted from blood. The receptors were sampled from a young man in good health. Both conserved end residues are part of each CDR3.

j_call v_call cdr3_aa
TRBJ1-5 TRBV19 CASSIGRLDRQSYSNQPQHF
TRBJ1-2 TRBV6-4 CASSRDSIYGYTF
TRBJ2-7 TRBV20-1 CSARVTYEQYF
TRBJ1-5 TRBV19 CASSTNPGVQQPQHF
TRBJ2-7 TRBV11-2 CASSPRTGGQSYEQYF
TRBJ2-3 TRBV7-2 CASSLAPGSTDTQYF
TRBJ1-5 TRBV19 CASKGSYSNQPQHF
TRBJ2-1 TRBV14 CASSQEASSGMPQFF
TRBJ1-4 TRBV6-5 CASSLRAGGIEKLFF
TRBJ2-3 TRBV9 CASSVGGTDTQYF
TRBJ2-5 TRBV2 CASSERGETQYF
TRBJ2-2 TRBV7-6 CASSFRGTGELFF
TRBJ2-1 TRBV15 CATSGKAGEQFF
TRBJ2-5 TRBV6-5 CASRTRDFRETQYF
TRBJ2-1 TRBV29-1 CSVTPGLAGSDEQFF
TRBJ1-1 TRBV9 CASSVEITGTAEAFF
TRBJ2-3 TRBV5-1 CASSEPGSPFTDTQYF
TRBJ2-2 TRBV9 CASSVAASGSPGELFF
TRBJ2-1 TRBV5-1 CASSGTSESYNEQFF
TRBJ1-1 TRBV6-5 CASSTGQNTEAFF
TRBJ2-5 TRBV10-3 CAISETSGRAGETQYF
TRBJ2-2 TRBV6-5 CASSLLGRTNTGELFF
TRBJ2-1 TRBV5-1 CASSLSLAASEQFF
TRBJ1-1 TRBV2 CASSVTLGTEAFF
TRBJ2-7 TRBV5-4 CASSWTSGNEQYF
TRBJ2-3 TRBV7-9 CAASGTDTQYF
TRBJ2-1 TRBV9 CASSPLRNSYNEQFF
TRBJ1-2 TRBV7-2 CASSLPVAYGYTF
TRBJ1-1 TRBV10-1 CASQKELNTEAFF
TRBJ2-5 TRBV7-3 CASSRQGGQETQYF
TRBJ2-7 TRBV11-1 CASSLSDEQYF
TRBJ2-7 TRBV7-8 CASSPINEGEQYF
TRBJ1-5 TRBV19 CASQRVSNQPQHF
TRBJ1-5 TRBV6-1 CASSEVGSMRAQPQHF
TRBJ1-4 TRBV29-1 CSVALGAANEKLFF
TRBJ2-7 TRBV11-3 CASSPGQYSYEQYF
TRBJ2-7 TRBV25-1 CASSDSSYEQYF
TRBJ2-1 TRBV5-5 CASSFFLANEQFF
TRBJ1-2 TRBV28 CASSFHRRYGYTF
TRBJ2-2 TRBV30 CAWRKDRGNGELFF
TRBJ2-1 TRBV5-1 CASSPDRARLYNEQFF
TRBJ2-7 TRBV28 CASTLTPDWLSYEQYF
TRBJ2-2 TRBV28 CASSHSPRTGITGELFF
TRBJ1-1 TRBV7-8 CASSLARDRGMNTEAFF
TRBJ2-3 TRBV5-5 CASSQQDTQYF